These T cell receptor beta chains were read from a single sample in a study of neoadjuvant nivolumab and ipilimumab in lung cancer. The table came from immunoSEQ multiplex PCR; TCRdb's copy has only in-frame clones and leaves some out. The sample records several thousand clones, about 80% being singletons. The sample was tumor tissue, taken after neoadjuvant nivolumab, alone or with ipilimumab, at or shortly before surgery. These receptors all stem from an adult with non-small cell lung cancer. Each CDR3 is given with its conserved first and last residue. The order of the fields is V gene, D gene, clone size, J gene, CDR3 protein, CDR3 DNA. The D gene is left open where the match is weak. Not all rows give a size; the values are once, few, many and, for expanded clones, a class.

TRBV4-1	.	few	TRBJ2-2	CASSQFLREDTGELFF	TGCGCCAGCAGCCAATTTTTGCGGGAAGACACCGGGGAGCTGTTTTTT
TRBV18	TRBD1	.	TRBJ2-7	CASSPQGAHEQYF	TGTGCCAGCTCACCCCAGGGGGCCCACGAGCAGTACTTC
TRBV10-3	.	.	TRBJ2-7	CAISFQDYEQYF	TGTGCCATCAGTTTCCAGGACTACGAGCAGTACTTC
TRBV5-8	.	.	TRBJ1-5	CASNLLTGEDQPQHF	TGTGCCAGCAACTTACTGACAGGCGAGGATCAGCCCCAGCATTTT
TRBV6-6	.	large	TRBJ2-3	CASSYIEGTDTQYF	TGTGCCAGCAGTTACATCGAGGGCACAGATACGCAGTATTTT
TRBV30	.	.	TRBJ1-4	CAWSPPSAPTNEKLFF	TGTGCCTGGAGTCCCCCCTCGGCACCAACTAATGAAAAACTGTTTTTT
TRBV14	.	few	TRBJ2-2	CASSLSPRTANTGELFF	TGTGCCAGCAGCCTTTCGCCCCGGACAGCGAACACCGGGGAGCTGTTTTTT
TRBV6-6	.	.	TRBJ1-2	CASRRRGDNYGYTF	TGTGCCAGCAGGAGGCGGGGGGATAACTATGGCTACACCTTC
TRBV11-3	TRBD2	.	TRBJ2-1	CASSRTSVNNEQFF	TGTGCCAGCAGCCGGACTAGCGTTAACAATGAGCAGTTCTTC
TRBV2	.	.	TRBJ1-3	CASSEGVPGNTIYF	TGTGCCAGCAGTGAAGGGGTGCCTGGAAACACCATATATTTT
TRBV25-1	.	.	TRBJ1-1	CASSEGLGNAEAFF	TGTGCCAGCAGTGAAGGTCTGGGAAACGCTGAAGCTTTCTTT
TRBV11-1	.	.	TRBJ1-1	CASSPGRGNTEAFF	TGTGCCAGCAGCCCCGGACGGGGGAACACTGAAGCTTTCTTT
TRBV6-1	.	.	TRBJ1-6	CASSEHSYNSPLHF	TGTGCCAGCAGTGAACACTCCTATAATTCACCCCTCCACTTT
TRBV7-2	.	.	TRBJ2-6	CASSPDLGSGANVLTF	TGTGCCAGCAGCCCAGATTTGGGCTCTGGGGCCAACGTCCTGACTTTC
TRBV5-1	TRBD1	.	TRBJ2-7	CASSGGTGDLGQYF	TGCGCCAGCAGCGGGGGGACAGGAGACCTAGGACAGTACTTC
TRBV2	.	.	TRBJ2-1	CASSEEAEQFF	TGTGCCAGCAGTGAAGAAGCTGAGCAGTTCTTC
TRBV5-6	TRBD1	.	TRBJ1-2	CASSLQGDGRYTF	TGTGCCAGCAGCCTACAGGGGGATGGAAGGTACACCTTC
TRBV29-1	TRBD2	.	TRBJ2-7	CSVLFPGTKNEQYF	TGCAGCGTCCTGTTTCCCGGGACTAAGAACGAGCAGTACTTC
TRBV7-2	TRBD2	.	TRBJ2-7	CASRVSGGNSYEQYF	TGTGCCAGCAGAGTAAGCGGGGGGAACTCCTACGAGCAGTACTTC
TRBV6-1	.	once	TRBJ1-1	CASSDLGLGEAFF	TGTGCCAGCAGTGATCTAGGGCTGGGTGAAGCTTTCTTT
TRBV15	TRBD1	.	TRBJ1-3	CATSRDLDPDRVYGNTIYF	TGTGCCACCAGCAGAGACCTCGACCCCGACAGGGTCTATGGAAACACCATATATTTT
TRBV25-1	.	once	TRBJ1-3	CASRGGYTSGNTIYF	TGTGCCAGCAGGGGAGGCTACACCTCTGGAAACACCATATATTTT
TRBV2	TRBD2	.	TRBJ2-3	CASREGTSGSADTQYF	TGTGCCAGCAGAGAAGGGACTAGCGGGAGTGCAGATACGCAGTATTTT
TRBV19	TRBD1	.	TRBJ1-5	CASSSRDRESNQPQHF	TGTGCCAGTAGTTCTCGGGACAGGGAAAGCAATCAGCCCCAGCATTTT
TRBV13	TRBD1	.	TRBJ1-6	CASSRGQGSNSPLHF	TGTGCCAGCAGCCGAGGACAGGGTTCGAATTCACCCCTCCACTTT
TRBV11-2	TRBD1	.	TRBJ2-1	CASSLGQGSYNEQFF	TGTGCCAGCAGCCTAGGACAGGGCTCCTACAATGAGCAGTTCTTC
TRBV6-5	TRBD2	.	TRBJ2-1	CASSYYSGSSYNEQFF	TGTGCCAGCAGTTACTATAGCGGGAGCTCCTACAATGAGCAGTTCTTC
TRBV9	TRBD1	.	TRBJ1-1	CASSIGTVNTEAFF	TGTGCCAGCAGCATTGGGACAGTTAACACTGAAGCTTTCTTT
TRBV19	.	few	TRBJ2-3	CASSIDQGTQYF	TGTGCCAGTAGTATTGATCAGGGGACGCAGTATTTT
TRBV18	.	.	TRBJ1-1	CASSSFGGENTEAFF	TGTGCCAGCTCATCCTTCGGCGGGGAGAACACTGAAGCTTTCTTT
TRBV9	.	few	TRBJ1-1	CATPVNTEAFF	TGTGCCACCCCCGTAAACACTGAAGCTTTCTTT
TRBV5-1	TRBD1	.	TRBJ2-7	CASSSRSAGQGEQYF	TGCGCCAGCAGCTCGAGAAGCGCCGGACAGGGCGAGCAGTACTTC
TRBV5-1	.	.	TRBJ2-1	CASSLGHRDLVNEQFF	TGCGCCAGCAGCTTGGGCCACCGGGACTTAGTCAATGAGCAGTTCTTC
TRBV30	.	.	TRBJ1-5	CAWTVAANNQPQHF	TGTGCCTGGACGGTGGCTGCGAATAATCAGCCCCAGCATTTT
TRBV5-4	.	.	TRBJ2-2	CASSFRVVNTGELFF	TGTGCCAGCAGCTTCCGAGTAGTGAACACCGGGGAGCTGTTTTTT
TRBV20-1	.	.	TRBJ2-3	CSVRTDTQYF	TGCAGTGTCCGCACAGATACGCAGTATTTT
TRBV7-9	.	.	TRBJ2-2	CASSLSFGELFF	TGTGCCAGCAGCTTATCGTTCGGGGAGCTGTTTTTT
TRBV11-3	.	.	TRBJ2-4	CASSCRLIAKNIQYF	TGTGCCAGCAGCTGTCGCCTAATAGCCAAAAACATTCAGTACTTC
TRBV7-2	TRBD2	.	TRBJ2-7	CASSKPGLASYEQYF	TGTGCCAGCAGCAAACCGGGACTAGCGTCCTACGAGCAGTACTTC
TRBV5-8	.	.	TRBJ1-4	CASRGRSTNEKLFF	TGTGCCAGCAGGGGACGGTCAACTAATGAAAAACTGTTTTTT
TRBV5-1	.	.	TRBJ2-7	CASSLRQTRYEQYF	TGTGCCAGCAGCTTGAGACAGACCCGCTACGAGCAGTACTTC
TRBV10-2	.	.	TRBJ1-1	CASSDLQGGEAFF	TGCGCCAGCAGTGACCTACAGGGAGGGGAAGCTTTCTTT
TRBV5-1	TRBD1	.	TRBJ1-2	CASSGTGAYGYTF	TGCGCCAGCAGCGGGACAGGGGCTTATGGCTACACCTTC
TRBV5-1	.	.	TRBJ1-1	CASSLETGRFTEAFF	TGCGCCAGCAGCTTGGAAACGGGGCGGTTCACTGAAGCTTTCTTT
TRBV27	.	.	TRBJ2-1	CASSSLYNEQFF	TGTGCCAGCAGTTCCCTATACAATGAGCAGTTCTTC
TRBV5-6	.	.	TRBJ2-7	CASSFWAGSHEQYF	TGTGCCAGCAGCTTTTGGGCAGGGTCCCACGAGCAGTACTTC
TRBV11-2	.	.	TRBJ1-1	CASSLFLGNTEAFF	TGTGCCAGCAGCTTATTCCTAGGGAACACTGAAGCTTTCTTT
TRBV10-2	.	once	TRBJ2-4	CASSESGGNIQYF	TGCGCCAGCAGTGAGTCGGGTGGGAACATTCAGTACTTC
TRBV20-1	.	.	TRBJ2-7	CSASSHDEQYF	TGCAGTGCTAGTTCCCACGACGAGCAGTACTTC
TRBV6-1	.	.	TRBJ1-2	CASSGQDYGGYTF	TGTGCCAGCAGTGGACAGGATTATGGTGGCTACACCTTC
TRBV5-1	.	.	TRBJ1-2	CASSLAGGGYTF	TGCGCCAGCAGCTTGGCCGGGGGAGGCTACACCTTC
TRBV19	TRBD2	.	TRBJ2-5	CASSMLRGVIQETQYF	TGTGCCAGTAGTATGTTGCGGGGGGTTATACAAGAGACCCAGTACTTC
TRBV19	.	once	TRBJ1-2	CASSIDRQGGGYTF	TGTGCCAGTAGTATAGATCGCCAGGGAGGCGGCTACACCTTC